One sample yielded the 2 T cell receptor beta chains listed below, sequenced in a study of cytomegalovirus exposure and HLA in healthy donors. The PCR ran on 60 Vbeta and 13 Jbeta primers. Profiled with immunoSEQ multiplex PCR; TCRdb holds only in-frame clones, not every one. This sample has 170,000 or so clones, with 84% found just once. Material for sequencing was PBMCs. These receptors were obtained from a man aged 50 or older in good health and CMV-seropositive.

J is TRBJ2-2 and V is TRBV7-6; the D is unclear. The CDR3 covers 12 residues. V lost 5 bases and J 5 bases, leaving 6 bases between the germline ends. CDR1 and CDR2 from the germline V gene are SGHVS and FNYEAQ. Here the CDR3 DNA reads TGTGCCAGCAGCGCGGCGACCGGGGAGCTGTTTTTT. Amino acids: CASSAATGELFF.

The chain has TRBV14 and TRBJ2-7; maybe TRBD1 (5 bases). Germline V gene data show CDR1 as SGHDN and CDR2 as FVKESK. The CDR3 contains 15 residues. Trimming removed 3 bases at V and 0 bases at J, with 12 bases between. Here the CDR3 DNA reads TGTGCCAGCAGCCAGTTCAGGGTCAGCTCCTACGAGCAGTACTTC. Translated: CASSQFRVSSYEQYF.